This T cell receptor beta chain emerged from a study of shared clonotypes between healthy human individuals. The overall study: The plates for each donor numbered three CD4 naive, three CD4 memory, two CD8 naive and one CD8 memory. Findings of the study overall: Investigators collected only blood, and repertoires in tissues likely differ. Larger estimated richness was generally seen in naive subsets than in memory subsets. Against clonotypes common to all four donors, non-shared ones had lower generation probabilities.

Comment on this clone: No antigen is known for it.

Germline CDR1 reads SQVTM; CDR2 reads ANQGSEA. This CDR3 region has 13 residues. V was clipped by 7 bases and J by 1 base; unmatched bases: 4. TCRdb keeps only in-frame clones here, not all; method: immunoSEQ multiplex PCR. The sample holds over a million clones, approximately 76% seen once. Sequences were obtained from memory CD4+ T cells sorted from blood. Subset specified: CD45RA-negative fraction. This receptor was taken from a man between 18 and 35 years old in good health. This sequence joins TRBV29-1 and TRBJ1-1, with 9 bases identical to TRBD1. The CDR3 DNA follows: TGCAGCGGGGGACAGGGCCAGAACACTGAAGCTTTCTTT. It encodes CSGGQGQNTEAFF.